The T cell receptor beta chain under discussion was sequenced for a study of blood T cell repertoires in COVID-19. Background on the study: The study drew acute and convalescent COVID-19 samples from the United States, Italy and Spain. T cells, B-cell-depleted T cells, or PBMCs supplied cDNA or gDNA.

The authors' processing: Cell counts per sample came from amplifying reference gene primers. Produced via immunoSEQ multiplex PCR; TCRdb's table is partial and in-frame only. V and J calls and clone size are those listed in that table; D and trimming were worked out from the DNA. The data contain around 100,000 clones, approximately 85% of them singletons. This clone has only one observation. The clonotype originates from a man in his forties with acute or convalescent COVID-19. The sequencing sample was made of peripheral blood.

CDR3 loop: CASSLADTQYF. CDR3 nucleotide sequence: TGTGCCAGCAGTCTAGCAGATACGCAGTATTTT. The rearrangement links TRBV2 to TRBJ2-3; D remains unclear. The V gene lost 5 bases and the J gene lost 4 bases, with 4 bases spanning the gap. The germline V gene encodes CDR1 SNHLY and CDR2 FYNNEI. The CDR3 is 11 amino acids.